This T cell receptor beta chain came from a study of tumor-infiltrating lymphocytes in primary liver carcinoma. The investigators made TCR beta cDNA from roughly 0.45 ug total RNA, using a constant-region primer. Slightly modified ARM-PCR served as the procedure for the TCR beta libraries. These libraries came from three rounds of nested multiplex PCR. The first two PCR rounds used TRBV1-TRBV30 primers with a Cbeta primer, nine to ten cycles each. Via MiXCR, TCRdb re-called the multiplex PCR reads, giving one row per CDR3 protein. Here the sample spans 25,000 to 35,000 distinct CDR3 sequences, approximately 80% being singletons. This clonotype has at least ten counts. Unsorted bulk tissue of about 18-32 mg yielded co-extracted RNA and DNA. Every patient had chronic HBV infection and was treatment-naive. The CDR3 loop spans 14 amino acids. The germline CDR1 and CDR2 sequences are LNHNV and YYDKDF (reference sequence). V was clipped by 1 base and J by 6 bases; unmatched bases: 5.

The source material was liver tumor tissue from sampling region 5. The sample's subset: tumor region T5, tumor centre. The clonotype was recovered from a man in his forties or fifties with primary liver carcinoma and hepatitis B virus infection. The rearrangement links TRBV15 to TRBJ2-7, with TRBD2 matching over 8 bases. The DNA of the CDR3 is TGTGCCACCAGCAGAGTAGCGGGATTACGCGAGCAGTACTTC. Encoded protein: CATSRVAGLREQYF. The entire variable domain, with the rest obtained from reference TRBV15 and TRBJ2-7, is as follows: DAMVIQNPRYQVTQFGKPVTLSCSQTLNHNVMYWYQQKSSQAPKLLFHYYDKDFNNEADTPDNFQSRRPNTSFCFLDIRSPGLGDTAMYLCATSRVAGLREQYFGPGTRLTVT.